What follows is one T cell receptor (beta chain) and its context. Its antigen is not identified. The sample originates from a study of monozygotic twins with inflammatory bowel disease. The study, taken as a whole, reports: Whereas healthy co-twins had higher TCRbeta diversity (inverse Simpson), IBD patients had lower diversity.

Blood samples of less than 3 ml were drawn from every donor. UMIs were attached via template switching, each with a 6-nucleotide sample barcode. Nested amplification of TCRalpha and TCRbeta cDNA involved two PCRs of around 16 and 10 cycles. One entry per CDR3 protein, without DNA, is what TCRdb gives after re-calling the 5' RACE reads. Its clone listing holds some 300,000 distinct CDR3 sequences. CDR3 size: 16 residues. This clonotype was sampled from a human donor with ulcerative colitis or Crohn's disease, or a healthy co-twin of an affected twin (not recorded which). The V gene is TRBV12-3 or TRBV12-4, the J gene TRBJ2-7; lacking DNA, the TRBD1 call made by TCRdb goes unchecked. The sample comprised blood. CDR3 loop: CASSSPRTGSSYEQYF.